The source of this T cell receptor (beta chain) is a study of long-term antiretroviral therapy in people with HIV. Study-level results: Across all time points, the repertoire was dominated by clones that expanded before ART. The study found that diversity rose after ART but stayed below transplant donor controls.

As for this clone: Antigen specificity is unknown.

Losses at the gene ends were 1 base for V and 4 bases for J; bases not matched to a gene: 7. Germline V gives CDR1 SGDLS, CDR2 YYNGEE. CDR3 size: 17 residues. A v3.0 immunoSEQ assay was performed at survey level. Some clones are missing from TCRdb's copy, which holds only in-frame ones; the method was immunoSEQ multiplex PCR. The repertoire holds tens of thousands of clones, over 90% seen once, with roughly 8% in the top ten. The chain employs TRBV9 and TRBJ1-5, with 11 bases identical to TRBD1. The sequence was collected from a young man with HIV. This sample comprised unsorted PBMCs, obtained 6 to 6.5 years after starting antiretroviral therapy. DNA of the CDR3: TGTGCCAGCAGCGTATGGGACAGGGGGATGGCTAATCAGCCCCAGCATTTT. Translation: CASSVWDRGMANQPQHF.